This T cell receptor (beta chain) is drawn from a study of blood T cell repertoires in COVID-19. Study background: Samples representing acute and convalescent COVID-19 were sourced from the United States, Italy and Spain. The cDNA or gDNA used as material had been derived from T cells, B-cell-depleted T cells, or PBMCs.

Data came from immunoSEQ multiplex PCR; TCRdb stores just in-frame clones and leaves some out. The table records around 130,000 clones, roughly 84% of them present only once. V shed 3 bases, J shed 4 bases, and the junction held 4 bases outside the gene matches. Germline CDR1 and CDR2: LGHDT and YNNKEL (reference sequence). The CDR3 spans 15 residues. The source is a man aged 60 to 75 with acute or convalescent COVID-19. The chain couples TRBV3-1 (or the pseudogene TRBV3-2) to TRBJ2-5; 11 nucleotides match TRBD2. Sequenced sample: peripheral blood. CDR3 residues: CASSQSSGGGETQYF. The DNA of the CDR3 is TGTGCCAGCAGCCAGAGTAGCGGGGGGGGAGAGACCCAGTACTTC.